Sequencing of this T cell receptor (beta chain) was carried out in a study of CD8 T cells in ankylosing spondylitis. Overall study findings and caveats: From matched ankylosing spondylitis synovial fluid, disease-linked clones were reportedly recovered at significantly enriched levels. Previously reported in reactive arthritis synovial fluid and blood were some of the motif variants. A TCR beta motif of about 8 highly homologous variants seemed to mark ankylosing spondylitis blood.

This clonotype was recorded many times. Its specificity is not known. Germline loops: CDR1 SGHRS, CDR2 YFSETQ. Between the trimmed V and J ends, which lost 3 bases and 1 base, there was a span of 12 bases. This CDR3 has 15 residues. TCRdb re-analysed the 5' RACE reads in MiXCR, keeping a single row per CDR3 protein. The sample includes around 490,000 distinct CDR3 sequences, 5.3% of them seen just once. This rearrangement joins TRBV5-1 to TRBJ2-3, with no clear D. The TCR sequence derives from a male donor with ankylosing spondylitis. The sequencing sample was made of blood, either unsorted or a sorted T cell fraction (not recorded which). The CDR3 DNA reads TGCGCCAGCAGCTCAAACTGGGTTGGCACAGATACGCAGTATTTT. It is translated as CASSSNWVGTDTQYF.